This TCR beta chain comes out of a study of T cell repertoires in cytomegalovirus infection (dated by TCRdb to about 2019). Turning to the overall study: Peptide stimulations targeted recently identified HLA-C-restricted CMV epitopes, whose presentation resists viral immunomodulation, together with well-studied HLA-B-restricted epitopes. Donor HLA type was relevant to the analysis, as public TCR beta signatures indicated carriage of CMV infection together with the matching HLA type.

This clonotype was found a few times. This receptor's antigen is unknown. The sample holds no much larger clone one base away, and base qualities are not on file. The paper's findings and limits, for the study overall: Cumulative frequency of public TCR beta family members discriminated carriers of CMV infection plus the relevant HLA type in this cohort and an independent roughly 320-donor cohort. The ex vivo response was dominated by HLA-C-restricted CMV-specific TCR beta clonotypes, which also provided the single most frequent clonotype in two of eight donors.

Instrument used: Illumina HiSeq 1500. The public reads were reanalyzed by TCRdb: fastp trimming at Q25, MiXCR alignment, in-frame beta chains only. All rows with the same CDR3 protein become a single entry with the most common DNA and genes. The sample yields some 310,000 distinct CDR3 sequences; 20% to 25% were counted once. Less than 15% of the sample goes to the ten largest clones. The sample's treatment or condition label, in plain terms: in vitro stimulation with specific CMV peptide epitopes to enrich CMV-specific T cells. Specimen: cultured PBMCs, collected from culture after CMV antigen stimulation. The sequence was collected from a human donor in good health (CMV status not recorded). Some clones in this sample may be carry-over from other donors' samples.

The CDR3 in this case is CASSASPGQGYGYTF. Read as DNA, the sequence is TGCGCCAGCAGCGCGAGCCCGGGACAGGGATATGGCTACACCTTC. The chain is made from TRBV5-1 and TRBJ1-2; 9 bases in the junction line up with TRBD1. From its cysteine to its phenylalanine, the CDR3 spans 15 amino acids. The read is trimmed to its CDR3 DNA, 45 bases read in frame from base 1. V is trimmed back by 4 bases and J by 5 bases, and the junction contains 9 bases that no gene match accounts for. The germline V gene sets CDR1 to SGHRS and CDR2 to YFSETQ.